This TCR beta chain was profiled in a study of cytomegalovirus exposure and HLA in healthy donors. Findings of the study overall: Later genetic work tied a missense DCLRE1C variant to beta-chain V and J trimming. Judged likely to be a sequencing artifact was a cluster of highly shared sequence variants.

Comment on this clone: Its antigen is currently unknown.

This CDR3 has 18 residues. Trimming took 3 bases from V and 2 from J, leaving 19 bases between them. The germline gives CDR1 LNHNV, CDR2 YYDKDF (reference sequence). The study ran its PCR with 60 Vbeta and 13 Jbeta primers. Clones were sequenced by immunoSEQ multiplex PCR, and TCRdb holds only the in-frame ones, with some missing. The sample shows around 180,000 clones, roughly 83% of them seen only once. The sequencing input was PBMCs. This chain uses TRBV15 with TRBJ1-4; TRBD1 is a possible D gene (6 bases). The clonotype was recovered from a boy between 2 and 10 years old in good health and CMV-seronegative. The CDR3 is CATSSVRIQGSTNEKLFF. As DNA, the CDR3 is TGTGCCACCAGCAGCGTAAGGATACAGGGTTCGACTAATGAAAAACTGTTTTTT. Looking up the rest from reference TRBV15 and TRBJ1-4 gives the full variable domain: DAMVIQNPRYQVTQFGKPVTLSCSQTLNHNVMYWYQQKSSQAPKLLFHYYDKDFNNEADTPDNFQSRRPNTSFCFLDIRSPGLGDTAMYLCATSSVRIQGSTNEKLFFGSGTQLSVL.